What follows are 29 T cell receptor beta chains derived from one specimen sequenced in a study of T cell responses to AZD1222 COVID-19 vaccine. TCRdb's table, derived via immunoSEQ multiplex PCR, lists solely in-frame clones and lacks some. This repertoire shows 160,000 or so clones, approximately 91% found once; its top ten account for 1.9%. Sequenced here: peripheral blood, sampled on day 0 of AZD1222 vaccination. The receptor set was obtained from an adult in good health.

The chain carries TRBV5-1 and TRBJ1-1, with D perhaps matching TRBD1 (5 bases). Trimming took off 0 bases at V and 0 bases at J, with 6 bases between the two ends. Germline-derived CDR1 and CDR2 are SGHRS and YFSETQ. This CDR3 is built from 14 residues. The CDR3 nucleotides are TGCGCCAGCAGCTTGGAAGGGGTGAACACTGAAGCTTTCTTT. This encodes CASSLEGVNTEAFF. The variable domain in full, completed from reference TRBV5-1 and TRBJ1-1, reads KAGVTQTPRYLIKTRGQQVTLSCSPISGHRSVSWYQQTPGQGLQFLFEYFSETQRNKGNFPGRFSGRQFSNSRSEMNVSTLELGDSALYLCASSLEGVNTEAFFGQGTRLTVV.

The DNA for the CDR3 is TGCGCCAGCAGTGAGTCGCTCACAGGGGGGTCTTTTAAAGCTTTCTTT. It yields the protein CASSESLTGGSFKAFF. V is TRBV10-1 and J is TRBJ1-1, with 8 bases that match TRBD1. Germline V gene lookup returns CDR1 WNHNN and CDR2 SYGVQD (reference sequence). Trimming took 0 bases from V and 9 from J; bases not matched to a gene: 12. This CDR3 region has 16 residues.

The chain recombines TRBV7-8 with TRBJ2-7, with D unclear. V lost 5 bases and J 7 bases, leaving 9 bases between the germline ends. This CDR3 is built from 11 residues. CDR1 is SGHVS, CDR2 FQNEAQ, per germline. This chain's CDR3 is CASSPAREQYF. CDR3 DNA: TGTGCCAGCAGCCCTGCGAGGGAGCAGTACTTC.

The gene calls are TRBV11-3 and TRBJ1-1; D not certain. In germline, CDR1 is SGHNT, CDR2 YENEEA. This CDR3 comprises 10 residues. The CDR3 DNA reads as TGTGTTATTGGGGTCACTGAAGCTTTCTTT. Residues: CVIGVTEAFF.

The rearrangement links TRBV3-1 (or the pseudogene TRBV3-2) to TRBJ1-1; tentative D call: TRBD1 (6 bases). The germline V gene encodes CDR1 LGHDT and CDR2 YNNKEL (reference sequence). V was cut by 1 base and J by 6 bases, with 33 bases left in between. CDR3 length: 21 residues. CDR3 loop: CASSQGSDRADNRVVLPEAFF. The CDR3 DNA reads TGTGCCAGCAGCCAAGGCAGCGACCGAGCGGACAACAGGGTTGTTCTTCCTGAAGCTTTCTTT.

The V call is TRBV25-1, the J call TRBJ1-1; no firm D call. The CDR3 runs to 13 residues. The germline V gene encodes CDR1 MGHDK and CDR2 SYGVNS. V was trimmed by 7 bases and J by 1 base, leaving 10 bases between them. The CDR3 loop is CASTHPGNTEAFF. DNA for the CDR3: TGTGCCAGCACCCACCCTGGGAACACTGAAGCTTTCTTT.

The chain recombines TRBV7-2 with TRBJ2-1, with D perhaps TRBD2 (7 bases). Trimming took off 1 base at V and 6 bases at J, with 19 bases between the two ends. Germline CDR1 reads SGHTA; CDR2 reads FQGNSA. The CDR3 is 17 residues long. The CDR3 bases are TGTGCCAGCAGCTTAGTGAGCACGGGGGGCGTTGTCAATGAGCAGTTCTTC. Translated: CASSLVSTGGVVNEQFF.

This chain links TRBV12-3 or TRBV12-4 with TRBJ1-5; D is uncertain. V lost 1 base to trimming and J lost 11 bases, with 6 bases between them. The CDR3 runs 11 residues. Written as DNA, the CDR3 is TGTGCCAGCAGTTTAGGCCCGGCCCAGCATTTT. Encoded protein: CASSLGPAQHF.

The rearrangement joins TRBV29-1 to TRBJ2-3; perhaps TRBD2 as D (7 bases). Germline CDR1 reads SQVTM; CDR2 reads ANQGSEA. The CDR3 spans 15 residues. V shed 4 bases and J shed 1 base, with 15 bases lying between them. For the CDR3, the DNA is TGCAGCGTTGCCGGGACACGGGAGGGCACAGATACGCAGTATTTT. This sequence encodes CSVAGTREGTDTQYF.

The rearrangement uses TRBV5-4 and TRBJ1-2; tentatively, D is TRBD1 (6 bases). Per germline, CDR1 SGHNT and CDR2 YYREEE (reference sequence). CDR3 size: 15 residues. Trimming took off 2 bases at V and 0 bases at J, with 11 bases between the two ends. The DNA of the CDR3 is TGTGCCAGCAGCTTTTTGGACAGACCTAACTATGGCTACACCTTC. Residues: CASSFLDRPNYGYTF.

In this sample, this clone turned up a few times. At one end, the junction sequence differs from germline, possibly due to a read error. This sequence joins TRBV28 and TRBJ1-5, with a possible D match to TRBD1 (6 bases). The V gene's germline CDR1 is MDHEN and CDR2 SYDVKM. The CDR3 is 16 amino acids. CDR3 nucleotides: TGTGCCAGCAGTTTTCACGGGGGCAATAGCTATCAGCCCCAGCATTTT. Protein product: CASSFHGGNSYQPQHF.

This chain links TRBV7-2 with TRBJ2-3; D remains ambiguous. The CDR3 is made up of 14 amino acids. V lost 1 base to trimming and J lost 2 bases, with 7 bases between them. Germline loops: CDR1 SGHTA, CDR2 FQGNSA. CDR3 in DNA: TGTGCCAGCAGCTTAGACGGATCCACAGATACGCAGTATTTT. Amino acids: CASSLDGSTDTQYF. The whole variable domain, filled in from reference TRBV7-2 and TRBJ2-3, reads GAGVSQSPSNKVTEKGKDVELRCDPISGHTALYWYRQSLGQGLEFLIYFQGNSAPDKSGLPSDRFSAERTGGSVSTLTIQRTQQEDSAVYLCASSLDGSTDTQYFGPGTRLTVL.

V usage is TRBV12-3 or TRBV12-4 and J usage is TRBJ2-1; 7 bases align to TRBD2. Germline trimming cut 6 bases from V and 9 bases from J; bases unmatched to any gene: 5. This CDR3 is built from 12 residues. The CDR3 loop is CASRAGTVEQFF. CDR3 sequence (DNA): TGTGCCAGCAGAGCGGGGACTGTTGAGCAGTTCTTC.

The chain is built from TRBV9 and TRBJ2-1; TRBD2 agrees at 12 bases. Per germline, CDR1 SGDLS and CDR2 YYNGEE. The CDR3 totals 16 residues. Losses at the gene ends were 3 bases for V and 5 bases for J; bases not matched to a gene: 6. CDR3 nucleotides: TGTGCCAGCAGCGGCAACCCTAGCGGGGGGGACAATGAGCAGTTCTTC. It translates to CASSGNPSGGDNEQFF.

This clone was seen only a few times. The CDR3 spells CASSLGTAYNEQFF. The CDR3 nucleotides are TGCGCCAGCAGTCTCGGGACAGCTTACAATGAGCAGTTCTTC. J is TRBJ2-1 and V is TRBV10-1, with 7 bases fitting TRBD1. Germline assignment: CDR1 WNHNN and CDR2 SYGVQD (reference sequence). The ends lost 5 bases at V and 4 bases at J; junction bases unmatched: 5. The CDR3 extends over 14 amino acids.

The chain employs TRBV7-8 and TRBJ2-7; 8 nucleotides align to TRBD2. The CDR3 runs to 17 residues. Germline V gene sequence: CDR1 SGHVS, CDR2 FQNEAQ. V dropped 1 base and J dropped 2; count of bases not matched to a gene: 10. CDR3 amino acids: CASSLEVTTSVPYEQYF. In DNA, the CDR3 is TGTGCCAGCAGCTTAGAGGTGACGACTAGCGTGCCCTACGAGCAGTACTTC.

The chain is built from TRBV30 and TRBJ1-1; D is uncertain. V was shortened by 0 bases and J by 4 bases, with 6 bases between the two germline ends. The CDR3 length is 12 residues. The germline CDR1 and CDR2 sequences are GTSNPN and SVGIG (reference sequence). The CDR3 spells CAWSVRTTEAFF. The CDR3 DNA sequence: TGTGCCTGGAGTGTAAGAACCACTGAAGCTTTCTTT.

The rearrangement uses TRBV6-5 and TRBJ2-4; 8 nucleotides match TRBD1. Trimming at V came to 0 bases and at J to 5 bases, leaving 3 bases not matched to a gene. Germline loops: CDR1 MNHEY, CDR2 SVGAGI. This CDR3 is 15 amino acids long. CDR3 DNA sequence: TGTGCCAGCAGTTACTCGGACAGGGTCCAAAACATTCAGTACTTC. This sequence encodes CASSYSDRVQNIQYF.

The V gene is TRBV10-3, the J gene TRBJ2-1; 9 bases align to TRBD2. Per the germline V gene, CDR1 is ENHRY and CDR2 is SYGVKD. V lost 7 bases, J lost 0 bases, and 7 bases stayed unmatched. The CDR3 spans 16 residues. For the CDR3, the DNA is TGTGCCATCAAAGGGGAGCGGGGGGTCTCCTACAATGAGCAGTTCTTC. It encodes CAIKGERGVSYNEQFF.

This chain links TRBV11-2 with TRBJ1-2; D call uncertain. Trimming removed 4 bases at V and 0 bases at J, with 15 bases between. CDR3 length: 16 amino acids. Germline CDR1 SGHAT, CDR2 FQNNGV. The CDR3 sequence is CASSYDTPSANYGYTF. CDR3 DNA: TGTGCCAGCAGCTACGATACACCTTCTGCTAACTATGGCTACACCTTC.

Concerning this clone: The junction departs from germline at one end; a sequencing error may be responsible. The CDR3 DNA reads TGTGCTAGCAGCCCCGACAGGAACACAGATACGCAGTATTTT. Its translation: CASSPDRNTDTQYF. This chain links TRBV7-7 with TRBJ2-3; the D gene is possibly TRBD1 (6 bases). The CDR3 extends over 14 amino acids. CDR1 and CDR2 from the germline V gene are SSHAT and FNYEAQ (reference sequence).

The chain uses TRBV28 and TRBJ2-6, with TRBD1 matching over 11 bases. V dropped 5 bases and J dropped 0; count of bases not matched to a gene: 9. Germline CDR1 reads MDHEN; CDR2 reads SYDVKM. CDR3 length: 19 amino acids. CDR3 residues: CASSGISGTGGSGANVLTF. In DNA, the CDR3 is TGTGCCAGCAGTGGAATTTCCGGGACAGGGGGCTCTGGGGCCAACGTCCTGACTTTC.

This clone was seen only once. V and J are TRBV5-1 and TRBJ1-1; D is unclear. Trimming left V 1 base short and J 0 bases short, with 7 bases between. The CDR3 consists of 14 residues. Germline V gives CDR1 SGHRS, CDR2 YFSETQ. CDR3 coding DNA: TGCGCCAGCAGCTTGCGTACCATGAACACTGAAGCTTTCTTT. Translated: CASSLRTMNTEAFF.

V and J are TRBV9 and TRBJ2-1; D not resolved. This CDR3 region has 14 residues. Trimming left V 0 bases short and J 6 bases short, with 10 bases between. Germline CDR1 is SGDLS and CDR2 is YYNGEE. CDR3 DNA sequence: TGTGCCAGCAGCGTAGCCCCCGATTCCAATGAGCAGTTCTTC. This sequence encodes CASSVAPDSNEQFF.

The gene calls are TRBV11-2 and TRBJ2-3; 8 bases map to TRBD2. CDR1 and CDR2 from the germline V gene are SGHAT and FQNNGV. After removal of 5 bases from V and 3 bases from J, the junction contained 7 bases not matched to a gene. The CDR3 is 15 residues long. The CDR3 here is CASSVLAGGTDTQYF. CDR3 nucleotide sequence: TGTGCCAGCAGCGTCCTAGCGGGTGGTACAGATACGCAGTATTTT.

CDR3 residues: CAWTLSGNTIYF. CDR3 DNA: TGTGCCTGGACTCTCTCCGGAAACACCATATATTTT. The V and J genes are TRBV30 and TRBJ1-3, with unresolved D. The CDR3 covers 12 residues. Between the trimmed V and J ends, which lost 4 bases and 4 bases, there was a span of 8 bases. CDR1 and CDR2 from the germline V gene are GTSNPN and SVGIG (reference sequence).

The chain recombines TRBV7-9 with TRBJ1-4; no clear D gene. This CDR3 contains 13 residues. CDR1 and CDR2 from the germline V gene are SEHNR and FQNEAQ (reference sequence). Trimming cost V 6 bases and J 0 bases, with 5 bases left between them. The CDR3 protein is CASRATTNEKLFF. The CDR3 bases are TGTGCCAGCAGGGCCACAACTAATGAAAAACTGTTTTTT.

Here the CDR3 reads CASSGGGPAYNEQFF. For the CDR3, the DNA is TGTGCCAGCAGTGGGGGAGGGCCTGCCTACAATGAGCAGTTCTTC. This sequence joins TRBV28 and TRBJ2-1; 7 bases are a match to TRBD2. Germline V gene data show CDR1 as MDHEN and CDR2 as SYDVKM. Germline trimming cut 5 bases from V and 2 bases from J; bases unmatched to any gene: 6. The CDR3 sequence is 15 residues long.

The J gene is TRBJ2-7, the V gene TRBV4-1, with D unclear. Deletions cut 1 base from V and 3 bases from J, with 10 bases between. Per germline, CDR1 MGHRA and CDR2 YSYEKL. This CDR3 region has 14 residues. The CDR3 DNA is TGCGCCAGCAGCCAAGCTGACTTCAACTACGAGCAGTACTTC. Protein: CASSQADFNYEQYF.